This T cell receptor beta chain was recovered during a study of neoadjuvant anti-PD-1 for oral cavity cancer. Overall study: Around day 43, patients without progression received a fourth nivolumab dose before surgery.

Time point given: after neoadjuvant nivolumab, at surgical resection. The CDR3 loop spans 15 amino acids. J lost 6 bases, V lost 5 bases, and 9 bases had no gene match. The germline V gene has CDR1 SGHTA and CDR2 FQGTGA. Data came from immunoSEQ multiplex PCR; TCRdb stores just in-frame clones and leaves some out. Of 13,000 to 15,000 clones listed, 60% to 80% were seen once; the top ten hold more than 2%. This clone was seen a handful of times. This TCR was sampled from a person between 40 and 80 years old with oral cavity squamous cell carcinoma. The chain recombines TRBV7-3 with TRBJ2-1, with 8 bases identical to TRBD2. The starting material was PBMCs, obtained after nivolumab (anti-PD-1) treatment. In DNA, the CDR3 is TGTGCCAGCAGCAGGATGAGCGGGAGTCGCAATGAGCAGTTCTTC. It yields the protein CASSRMSGSRNEQFF.